Following are 16 T cell receptor beta chains from one sample sequenced in a study of regulatory T cells in long-lasting Graves disease. Through Arm-PCR of CDR3 regions and iRepertoire HTBI primers, TCR beta libraries were built. TCRdb analysed the multiplex PCR reads with MiXCR anew, one entry per CDR3 protein. The sample has about 290,000 distinct CDR3 sequences; roughly 21% are singletons. Time point given: persistent/refractory GD, antithyroid drugs over 5 years with positive TRAb. RNA from PBMCs was the source of the TCR library. Sequenced here: peripheral blood mononuclear cells (PBMCs), sampled when the disease was refractory, from a patient treated with antithyroid drugs. All receptors come from a female donor with Graves disease.

This clonotype was seen a single time. An end of the junction differs from the germline gene, which may be a read error. V and J are TRBV5-5 and TRBJ1-1, with unresolved D. Germline lookup yields CDR1 SGHKS and CDR2 YYEKEE (reference sequence). The CDR3 totals 13 residues. This chain's CDR3 is CASGLAENTEAFF. CDR3 bases: TGTGCCAGCGGCTTGGCCGAGAACACTGAAGCTTTCTTT.

The sample holds a few counts of this clonotype. V gene TRBV5-6 combines with J gene TRBJ2-6, with TRBD1 identical over 10 bases. Looked up from germline, CDR1 is SGHDT and CDR2 is YYEEEE. The CDR3 is 18 amino acids. V shed 3 bases and J 0 bases; nucleotides not matched to a gene: 6. Here the CDR3 DNA reads TGTGCCAGCAGCTATGGGACAGGGGTCTACTCTGGGGCCAACGTCCTGACTTTC. This sequence encodes CASSYGTGVYSGANVLTF. The full variable domain, its missing parts supplied by reference TRBV5-6 and TRBJ2-6, is DAGVTQSPTHLIKTRGQQVTLRCSPKSGHDTVSWYQQALGQGPQFIFQYYEEEERQRGNFPDRFSGHQFPNYSSELNVNALLLGDSALYLCASSYGTGVYSGANVLTFGAGSRLTVL.

This clonotype was seen many times. The V gene is TRBV7-2, the J gene TRBJ2-7; TRBD1 is a possible D gene (5 bases). The CDR3 covers 14 residues. CDR1 is SGHTA and CDR2 is FQGNSA in the germline V gene. V gave up 0 bases and J gave up 6 bases, with 12 bases separating them. The CDR3 nucleotides are TGTGCCAGCAGCTTAGCCGGCAGGGCAAGCGAGCAGTACTTC. Translated, it gives CASSLAGRASEQYF.

This clonotype has just a few counts. The germline gene is not matched at one end of the junction; a read error may be the cause. The rearrangement uses TRBV19 and TRBJ2-5; a weak D match, TRBD2 (5 bases). The CDR3 loop spans 15 amino acids. The germline gives CDR1 LNHDA, CDR2 SQIVND (reference sequence). The CDR3, as DNA: TGTGCTAGTACGAGGGAGAAAGAGGTTTGGAAGACCCAGTACTTC. Translated: CASTREKEVWKTQYF.

This clonotype was counted a few times. The chain couples TRBV3-1 to TRBJ2-5, with D unresolved. From germline, CDR1 is LGHDT and CDR2 YNNKEL (reference sequence). V was pared by 6 bases and J by 4 bases, with 12 bases between. This CDR3 has 13 residues. The CDR3 DNA is TGTGCCAGCAGTACCCCTGGCGTAGAGACCCAGTACTTC. It specifies CASSTPGVETQYF.

This chain connects TRBV7-9 to TRBJ2-5, with TRBD1 matching over 8 bases. This CDR3 contains 15 residues. The germline V gene has CDR1 SEHNR and CDR2 FQNEAQ (reference sequence). V shed 2 bases and J 3 bases; nucleotides not matched to a gene: 5. The CDR3: CASSLREQGEETQYF. The CDR3 DNA is TGTGCCAGCAGCTTAAGGGAACAGGGGGAAGAGACCCAGTACTTC.

This clonotype appeared many times. The rearrangement joins TRBV7-2 to TRBJ2-5; 7 nucleotides line up with TRBD1. The CDR3 length is 15 residues. V lost 1 base, J lost 4 bases, and 6 bases stayed unmatched. CDR1 SGHTA and CDR2 FQGNSA come from the germline V gene. The CDR3 region has the DNA TGTGCCAGCAGCTTAGGACAGGGTTGGGGAGAGACCCAGTACTTC. As protein: CASSLGQGWGETQYF.

This clonotype was recorded at least ten times. The chain employs TRBV27 and TRBJ2-2; 9 bases are shared with TRBD2. The length of the CDR3 is 14 residues. Germline V gene sequence: CDR1 MNHEY, CDR2 SMNVEV (reference sequence). Germline trimming cut 11 bases from V and 3 bases from J; bases unmatched to any gene: 7. This chain's CDR3 is CACRLAGYTGELFF. The CDR3 DNA reads as TGTGCCTGCCGGCTAGCGGGGTACACCGGGGAGCTGTTTTTT.

The sample holds many counts of this clonotype. J is TRBJ2-7 and V is TRBV12-3 or TRBV12-4, with TRBD2 matching over 8 bases. V was pared by 6 bases and J by 4 bases, with 8 bases of the junction left unmatched. This CDR3 contains 14 residues. CDR3 nucleotide sequence: TGTGCCAGCAGCCCATCTAGCGGGTCATACGAGCAGTACTTC. Translating it yields CASSPSSGSYEQYF.

This clonotype was recorded a few times. The J gene is TRBJ2-7, the V gene TRBV5-1, with TRBD1 matching over 9 bases. Germline V gene data show CDR1 as SGHRS and CDR2 as YFSETQ. This CDR3 comprises 15 residues. V gave up 0 bases and J gave up 6 bases; unmatched junction bases: 7. The CDR3 DNA is TGCGCCAGCAGCTTGGGGGGACAGGGAGTTGGCGAGCAGTACTTC. It codes for CASSLGGQGVGEQYF.

This chain links TRBV6-5 with TRBJ2-2; 10 bases are a match to TRBD2. The germline V gene has CDR1 MNHEY and CDR2 SVGAGI. V shed 0 bases, J shed 5 bases, and the junction held 9 bases outside the gene matches. The CDR3 consists of 18 residues. CDR3: CASSYSWASGSDTGELFF. The CDR3 region has the DNA TGTGCCAGCAGTTACTCTTGGGCTAGCGGGAGTGATACCGGGGAGCTGTTTTTT.

This clonotype came up many times. The gene calls are TRBV20-1 and TRBJ2-5, with 16 bases matching TRBD2. Per the germline V gene, CDR1 is DFQATT and CDR2 is SNEGSKA (reference sequence). CDR3 length: 17 residues. With 2 bases clipped from V and 5 bases from J, the junction kept 8 bases outside the gene matches. CDR3 region: CSARSGLAGGPVETQYF. DNA of the CDR3: TGCAGTGCTAGATCGGGACTAGCGGGAGGGCCCGTTGAGACCCAGTACTTC.

This clonotype has ten or more counts. The V call is TRBV11-2, the J call TRBJ1-5; D remains unclear. The V end was cut by 1 base, the J end by 7 bases, with 8 bases between. CDR1 and CDR2 from the germline V gene are SGHAT and FQNNGV. The CDR3 contains 13 residues. This chain's CDR3 is CASSLGAGQPQHF. The CDR3 DNA sequence: TGTGCCAGCAGCTTAGGGGCTGGGCAGCCCCAGCATTTT.

This clonotype was recorded once. The chain recombines TRBV12-3 or TRBV12-4 with TRBJ2-1, with unresolved D. The ends were cut back, 9 bases at V and 5 bases at J, with 14 bases in the middle. This CDR3 has 13 residues. CDR3 DNA sequence: TGTGCCAGTACTCCCGGGCCCGACAATGAGCAGTTCTTC. Protein: CASTPGPDNEQFF.

This clonotype turned up a few times. The chain joins TRBV18 to TRBJ2-7, with 10 bases that match TRBD1. The germline CDR1 and CDR2 sequences are KGHSH and LQKENI. The CDR3 contains 13 residues. J gave up 6 bases and V 8 bases, and 7 bases lay outside the gene matches. CDR3 sequence reads: CASGPGTGAEQYF. The DNA for the CDR3 is TGTGCCAGCGGACCAGGGACAGGGGCCGAGCAGTACTTC.

This clonotype came up many times. V usage is TRBV7-2 and J usage is TRBJ2-7; no firm D call. Germline-derived CDR1 and CDR2 are SGHTA and FQGNSA. Trimming stripped 5 bases from V and 5 bases from J, with 16 bases between. The CDR3 contains 14 residues. In DNA form, the CDR3 reads TGTGCCAGCAGCACAAGAACGGTGTCCGACGAGCAGTACTTC. It yields the protein CASSTRTVSDEQYF.